This T cell receptor (beta chain) was observed in a study of cytomegalovirus exposure and HLA in healthy donors. On the study more broadly: Membership in the Caucasian-associated ancestry cluster was found for around four fifths of approximately 400 genotyped donors.

As regards this clone: Antigen specificity is unknown.

This CDR3 comprises 15 residues. V shed 2 bases and J 7 bases; nucleotides not matched to a gene: 6. Germline V gene sequence: CDR1 SGHNT, CDR2 YYREEE (reference sequence). PCR used 60 Vbeta primers and 13 Jbeta primers. Profiling relied on immunoSEQ multiplex PCR, and the TCRdb table lists in-frame clones only, not all of them. The data show around 140,000 clones, about 81% seen once. Findings and limits, study-wide: The presence/absence work took it that sequencing depth was about the same across donors. Some TCR beta chains (around 160 of them) were listed as cytomegalovirus-associated.

The sequencing input was PBMCs. The chain has TRBV5-4 and TRBJ2-1; TRBD2 matches 10 bases. The sequence derives from a woman between 50 and 59 years old in good health and CMV-seropositive. This chain's CDR3 is CASSFSLAGVNEQFF. CDR3 coding DNA: TGTGCCAGCAGCTTCAGCCTAGCGGGGGTGAATGAGCAGTTCTTC.